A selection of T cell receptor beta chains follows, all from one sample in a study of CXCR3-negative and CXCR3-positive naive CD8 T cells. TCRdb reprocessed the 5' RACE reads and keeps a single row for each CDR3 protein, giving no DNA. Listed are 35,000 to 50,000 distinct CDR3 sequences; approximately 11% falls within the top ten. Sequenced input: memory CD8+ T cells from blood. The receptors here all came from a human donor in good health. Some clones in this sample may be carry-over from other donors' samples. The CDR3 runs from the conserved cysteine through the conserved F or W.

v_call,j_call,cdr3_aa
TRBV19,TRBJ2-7,CASSIAGYEQYF
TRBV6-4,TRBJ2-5,CASSRGGQETQYF
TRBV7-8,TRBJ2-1,CASSSFSGGANNEQFF
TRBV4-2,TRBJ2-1,CASSQVGGGSYNEQFF
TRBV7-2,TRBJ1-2,CASSLGVAGQRYGYTF
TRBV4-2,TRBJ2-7,CASSQDAPHYEQYF
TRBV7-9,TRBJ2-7,CASTPEGRHEQYF
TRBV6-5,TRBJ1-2,CASRTGGWGIGYGYTF
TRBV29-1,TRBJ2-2,CSVEVTRGEAGELFF
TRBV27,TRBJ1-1,CASSFSGLNTEAFF
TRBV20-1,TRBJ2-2,CSASHGWTGELFF
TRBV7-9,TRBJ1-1,CASSPLEEMNTEAFF
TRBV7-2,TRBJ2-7,CASSQGAGGEQYF
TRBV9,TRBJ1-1,CASSVGHPNTEAFF
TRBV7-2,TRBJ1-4,CASSFTGTNEKLFF
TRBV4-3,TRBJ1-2,CASSQSRGHSGYTF
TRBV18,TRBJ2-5,CASSPLGIQQETQYF
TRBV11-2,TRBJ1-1,CASSLVDGNTEAFF
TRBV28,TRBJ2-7,CASSPHGGGGEQYF
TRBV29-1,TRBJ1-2,CSVGGTGALWYGYTF
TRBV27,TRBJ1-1,CASSPTSLWNTEAFF
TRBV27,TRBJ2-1,CASSLTTGTVINEQFF
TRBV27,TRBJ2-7,CASQQAASYEQYF
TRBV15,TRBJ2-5,CATAGRGYQETQYF
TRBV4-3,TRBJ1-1,CASSQGRRISTEAFF
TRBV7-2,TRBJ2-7,CASSQGTGPYEQYF
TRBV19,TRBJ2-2,CASSIWWTGNTGELFF
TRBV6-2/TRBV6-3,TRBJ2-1,CASSLIHNEQFF